What follows is one TCR beta chain and its context. Sequencing used immunoSEQ multiplex PCR; TCRdb keeps in-frame clones, though not all of them. The sample carries tens of thousands of clones, 80% to 90% recorded once. The data are from a study of control samples from healthy donors and cancer patients. Input material: PBMCs. The origin of this receptor is a woman aged 55-69 years with lung cancer.

CDR3 amino acids: CASSISPGQAAYEQYF. CDR3 bases: TGCGCCAGCAGCATAAGCCCGGGACAGGCTGCCTACGAGCAGTACTTC. The chain is built from TRBV4-1 and TRBJ2-7, with TRBD1 identical over 8 bases. The germline V gene has CDR1 MGHRA and CDR2 YSYEKL. The V and J ends lost 5 bases and 2 bases, in that order; junction bases with no gene match: 11. The CDR3 is 16 residues long.